This T cell receptor (beta chain) was sequenced in a study of T cells in Graves' hyperthyroidism and ophthalmopathy. Study at large: Any treatment followed the collection of peripheral blood at initial diagnosis.

It was RNA transcripts that yielded the amplified TCR beta CDR3 regions. HTBI primers were the set used in a first-round RT-PCR of the TCR CDR3. Each CDR3 protein is one row after TCRdb ran MiXCR on the multiplex PCR reads. The sample carries more than 550,000 distinct CDR3 sequences, roughly a sixth recorded once. This clonotype has ten or more counts. Not enrolled were patients with uncontrolled infection, other autoimmune disease, pregnancy or lactation. Fresh peripheral blood, approximately 10 ml, yielded the PBMCs. Input material: blood. The TCR was taken from a woman in her forties or fifties with Graves' hyperthyroidism that later progressed to Graves' ophthalmopathy.

Here the CDR3 reads CASSLGPPGTGRGTIYF. CDR3 DNA sequence: TGTGCCAGCAGCTTAGGTCCCCCCGGGACAGGGAGAGGGACCATATATTTT. This chain links TRBV7-6 with TRBJ1-3; 9 bases are shared with TRBD1. The germline CDR1 and CDR2 sequences are SGHVS and FNYEAQ. Losses at the gene ends were 1 base for V and 10 bases for J; bases not matched to a gene: 14. The CDR3 has 17 residues.